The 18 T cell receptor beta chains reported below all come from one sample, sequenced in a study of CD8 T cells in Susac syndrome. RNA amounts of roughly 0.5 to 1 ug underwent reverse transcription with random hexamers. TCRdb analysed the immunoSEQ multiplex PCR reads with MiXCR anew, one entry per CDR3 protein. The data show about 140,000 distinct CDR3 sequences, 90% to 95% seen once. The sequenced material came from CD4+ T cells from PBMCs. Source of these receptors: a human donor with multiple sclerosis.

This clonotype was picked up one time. The CDR3 region has the DNA TGTGCCTGGAGTTCCCGGGGCCCTAGCACAGATACGCAGTATTTT. Protein sequence: CAWSSRGPSTDTQYF. The chain recombines TRBV30 with TRBJ2-3, with D perhaps being TRBD1 or TRBD2 (5 bases each). The CDR3 contains 15 residues. V lost 2 bases, J lost 0 bases, and 12 bases lay in between. Germline-derived CDR1 and CDR2 are GTSNPN and SVGIG (reference sequence).

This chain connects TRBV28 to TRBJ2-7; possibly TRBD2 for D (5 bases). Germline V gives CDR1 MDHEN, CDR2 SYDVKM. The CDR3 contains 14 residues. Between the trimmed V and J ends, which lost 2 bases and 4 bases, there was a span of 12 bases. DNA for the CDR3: TGTGCCAGCAGTTTACCGGACTCAAAGTACGAGCAGTACTTC. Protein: CASSLPDSKYEQYF.

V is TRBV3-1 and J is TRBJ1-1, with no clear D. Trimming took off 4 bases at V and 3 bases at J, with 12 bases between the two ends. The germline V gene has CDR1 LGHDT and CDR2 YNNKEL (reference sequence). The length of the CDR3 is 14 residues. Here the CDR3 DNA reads TGTGCCAGCAGCCCCGGAGGAGGCTACACTGAAGCTTTCTTT. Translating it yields CASSPGGGYTEAFF. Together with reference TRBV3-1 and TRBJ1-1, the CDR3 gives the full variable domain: DTAVSQTPKYLVTQMGNDKSIKCEQNLGHDTMYWYKQDSKKFLKIMFSYNNKELIINETVPNRFSPKSPDKAHLNLHINSLELGDSAVYFCASSPGGGYTEAFFGQGTRLTVV.

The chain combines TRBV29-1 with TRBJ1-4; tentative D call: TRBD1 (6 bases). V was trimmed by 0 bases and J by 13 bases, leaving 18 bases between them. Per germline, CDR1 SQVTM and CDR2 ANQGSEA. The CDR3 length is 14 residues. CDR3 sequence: CSVEEANREIGLFF. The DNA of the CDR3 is TGCAGCGTTGAAGAAGCCAACAGGGAAATTGGACTGTTTTTT.

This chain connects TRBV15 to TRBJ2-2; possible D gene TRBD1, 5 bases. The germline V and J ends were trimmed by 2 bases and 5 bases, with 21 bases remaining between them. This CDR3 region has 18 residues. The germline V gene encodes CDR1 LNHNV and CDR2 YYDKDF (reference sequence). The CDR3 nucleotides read TGTGCCACCAGCAGACCCGGACAATTTGGATCGAGGACCGGGGAGCTGTTTTTT. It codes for CATSRPGQFGSRTGELFF.

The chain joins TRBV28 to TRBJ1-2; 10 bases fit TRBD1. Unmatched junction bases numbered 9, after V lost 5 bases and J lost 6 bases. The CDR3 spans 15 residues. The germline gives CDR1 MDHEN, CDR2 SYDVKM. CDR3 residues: CASSAEGTGVNGYTF. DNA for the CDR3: TGTGCCAGCAGTGCCGAGGGGACAGGGGTTAATGGCTACACCTTC.

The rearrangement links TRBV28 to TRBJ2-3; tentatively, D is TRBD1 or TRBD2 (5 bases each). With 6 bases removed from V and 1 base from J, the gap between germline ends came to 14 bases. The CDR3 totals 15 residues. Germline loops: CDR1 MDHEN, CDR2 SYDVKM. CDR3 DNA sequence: TGTGCCAGCAGACCTGACAGCGGCGGCACAGATACGCAGTATTTT. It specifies CASRPDSGGTDTQYF.

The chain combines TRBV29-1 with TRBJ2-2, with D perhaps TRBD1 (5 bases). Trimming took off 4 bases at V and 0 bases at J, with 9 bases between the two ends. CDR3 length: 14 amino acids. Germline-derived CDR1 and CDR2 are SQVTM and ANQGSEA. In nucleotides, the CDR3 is TGCAGCGTTGTCGGACAATCGAACACCGGGGAGCTGTTTTTT. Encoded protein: CSVVGQSNTGELFF.

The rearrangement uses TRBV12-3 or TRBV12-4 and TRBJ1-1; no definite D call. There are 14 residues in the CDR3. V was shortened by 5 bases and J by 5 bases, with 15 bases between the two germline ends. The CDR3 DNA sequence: TGTGCCAGCAGTCCCCCTCAGTTTGGGACTGAAGCTTTCTTT. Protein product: CASSPPQFGTEAFF.

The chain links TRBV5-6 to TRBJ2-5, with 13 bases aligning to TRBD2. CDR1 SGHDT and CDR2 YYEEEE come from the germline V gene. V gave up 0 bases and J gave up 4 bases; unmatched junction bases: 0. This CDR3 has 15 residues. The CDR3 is CASSLGTSGRETQYF. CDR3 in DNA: TGTGCCAGCAGCTTGGGGACTAGCGGGAGAGAGACCCAGTACTTC.

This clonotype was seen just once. The CDR3 spells CASTPDSYEQYF. The DNA of the CDR3 is TGTGCCAGCACCCCGGACAGCTACGAGCAGTACTTC. The V gene is TRBV28, the J gene TRBJ2-7; tentative D call: TRBD1 (6 bases). Germline loops: CDR1 MDHEN, CDR2 SYDVKM. The CDR3 consists of 12 residues. The V gene lost 7 bases and the J gene lost 3 bases, with 10 bases spanning the gap.

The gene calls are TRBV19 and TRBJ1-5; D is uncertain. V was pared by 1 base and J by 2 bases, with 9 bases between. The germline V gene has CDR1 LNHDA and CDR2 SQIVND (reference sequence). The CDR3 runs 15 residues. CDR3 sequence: CASSIVLQGNQPQHF. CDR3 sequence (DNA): TGTGCCAGTAGTATAGTTCTCCAGGGCAATCAGCCCCAGCATTTT.

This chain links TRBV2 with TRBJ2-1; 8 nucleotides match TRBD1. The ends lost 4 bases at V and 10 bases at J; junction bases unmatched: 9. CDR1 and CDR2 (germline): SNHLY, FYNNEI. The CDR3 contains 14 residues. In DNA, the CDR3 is TGTGCCAGCAGTGTGGAGACAGGGGCCGGGGAGCAGTTCTTC. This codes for CASSVETGAGEQFF. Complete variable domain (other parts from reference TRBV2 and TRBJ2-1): EPEVTQTPSHQVTQMGQEVILRCVPISNHLYFYWYRQILGQKVEFLVSFYNNEISEKSEIFDDQFSVERPDGSNFTLKIRSTKLEDSAMYFCASSVETGAGEQFFGPGTRLTVL.

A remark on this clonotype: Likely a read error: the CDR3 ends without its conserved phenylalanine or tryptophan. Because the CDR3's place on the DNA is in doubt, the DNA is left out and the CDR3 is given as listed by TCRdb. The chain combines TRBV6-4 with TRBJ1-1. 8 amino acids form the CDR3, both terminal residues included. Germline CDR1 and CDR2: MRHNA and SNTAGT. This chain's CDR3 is CASSRMLL.

The DNA for the CDR3 is TGTGCCAGCAGCCTTAGAAAAGAGGAGACCCAGTACTTC. The encoded protein is CASSLRKEETQYF. The J gene is TRBJ2-5, the V gene TRBV28; D not resolved. V lost 6 bases to trimming and J lost 5 bases, with 13 bases between them. Looked up from germline, CDR1 is MDHEN and CDR2 is SYDVKM. The length of the CDR3 is 13 residues.

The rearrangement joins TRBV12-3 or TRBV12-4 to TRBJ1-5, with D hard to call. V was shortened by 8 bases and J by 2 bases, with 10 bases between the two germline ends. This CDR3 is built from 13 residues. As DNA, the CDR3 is TGTGCCAGCTCCCGTTTAGGCAATCAGCCCCAGCATTTT. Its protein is CASSRLGNQPQHF.

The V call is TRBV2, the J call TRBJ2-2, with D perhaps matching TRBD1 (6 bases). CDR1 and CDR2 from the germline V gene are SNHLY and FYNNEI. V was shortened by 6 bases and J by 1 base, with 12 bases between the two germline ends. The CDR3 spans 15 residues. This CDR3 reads CASSQQGMNTGELFF. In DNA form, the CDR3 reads TGTGCCAGCAGCCAACAGGGAATGAACACCGGGGAGCTGTTTTTT.

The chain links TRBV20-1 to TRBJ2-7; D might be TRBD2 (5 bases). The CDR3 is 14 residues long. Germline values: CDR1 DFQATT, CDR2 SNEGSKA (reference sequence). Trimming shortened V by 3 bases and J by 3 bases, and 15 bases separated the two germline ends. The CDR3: CSARLMPSLYEQYF. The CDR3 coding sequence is TGCAGTGCTAGGTTAATGCCTAGCCTCTACGAGCAGTACTTC.